This TCR beta chain stems from a study of cytomegalovirus exposure and HLA in healthy donors (dated 2017 in TCRdb). In terms of the full investigation: According to an earlier analysis of 587 of the donors, 200 million or so T cells yielded some 110 million unique TCR beta sequences and 250 to 350 Gb of sequence data. An early release covering approximately 600 HLA-typed donors comprised 300 to 350 gigabases of sequencing data and around 80 million unique TCR sequences. The genetic ancestry cluster associated with self-reported Caucasian donors included 81% of the 398 genotyped donors. The study was designed to test whether signatures of past pathogen exposure could be identified by cataloging public T cell receptors. The study used immunosequencing to profile the T cell repertoires of more than 650 subjects and linked those repertoires to cytomegalovirus serostatus. In addition to the first cohort of 500 to 850 subjects, a separate validation cohort of 120 different subjects was used. To predict cytomegalovirus infection status, the study combined high-throughput TCR immunosequencing, statistical association of individual TCRs with disease status, and machine learning. In a later analysis, previously published TCR beta repertoires from hundreds of donors were re-analyzed and high-resolution HLA genotyping was added so that TCR occurrence patterns could be studied. The later analysis used no new phenotypic data to find candidate immune exposures, relying instead on TCR beta sequences and their occurrence across donors. An earlier analysis of fewer than 750 of the donors used high-throughput TCR beta sequencing to judge whether each TCR beta V gene segment behaved as functional or pseudogenic. Alongside the repertoire data, information on donor age, sex, ethnicity and CMV serostatus was compiled. A later genetic analysis took genome-wide SNP genotypes for about 55% of the 666 donors and used that subset as a discovery cohort. All discovery cohort repertoires had been generated using a single sequencing platform. Both class I and class II loci were covered by HLA typing, at four-digit resolution. Typing coverage varied by locus: roughly 620-640 donors for A, B, C, DRB1 and DQB1; more than 500 for DQA1; 600 to 610 for DPA1; approximately 490 for DPB1. A handful of DR-DQ haplotypes were handled as single units for association and clustering because linkage in the cohort was strong. Among about 410 genotyped donors of the cohort, an average of approximately 220,000 unique TCR beta nucleotide sequences was sequenced per donor, of which 15% to 20% were non-productive.

The cohort comprised approximately 700 healthy bone marrow donors. All cohort members were sampled while nominally healthy, although unrecorded immune exposures were likely present. The donor tested CMV seronegative, placing the donor among the roughly 350 seronegative members of the cohort. A peripheral blood sample was collected from each donor, and TCR beta sequencing was performed on peripheral blood mononuclear cells. Genomic DNA was extracted from the blood cell samples with the Qiagen DNeasy Blood Extraction Kit. General study outcomes and caveats: According to the authors, the approach could potentially be generalized to other disease states and immunological phenotypes. The sequencing pipeline was judged likely to have produced a cluster of highly shared sequence variants as a technical artifact. Because HLA typing was missing for some donors at each locus, association tests included only the typed subset. For the cohort, immune exposure information was limited to CMV serostatus. The classifier was reported to diagnose cytomegalovirus status with high specificity and sensitivity in both the original cohort and the validation cohort. Linkage disequilibrium might explain the correlated functional status among segregating V segments, but an unknown experimental factor could not be excluded. In a later analysis, the rate of TCR association differed among HLA loci, with DRB1 alleles having the most associated TCRs and HLA-C alleles having the fewest. A further reported finding was that TCR beta sequences accurately predicted the HLA-A and HLA-B alleles for most subjects in the first cohort. Compared with equally common non-associated chains, HLA-associated TCR beta chains in a later analysis were more clonally expanded and had lower generation probabilities. Because the 87-base-pair reads could not distinguish some IMGT-functional V segments, including TRBV6-2 and TRBV6-3, those segments were excluded. While some public TCRs were present in many individuals, most TCR sequences turned up only very rarely across donors. In a later analysis, several top co-occurrence clusters were reported to appear linked to parvovirus B19, influenza, CMV and Epstein-Barr virus. In a later analysis, most CMV-associated TCR beta chains were found to appear HLA-restricted, with HLA associations seemingly driven largely by CMV exposure. A few of the identified cytomegalovirus-associated TCR beta chains were confirmed in vitro to be specific for cytomegalovirus antigens. Strong co-occurrence of HLA alleles, especially DR and DQ, made assigning TCR associations to individual alleles difficult. In an earlier analysis of several hundred of the donors, most TCR beta V segments were observed in productive rearrangements about 87% or about 30% of the time, broadly matching IMGT annotations. According to a later genetic analysis, donors in an Asian-associated ancestry cluster had fewer N-insertions in productive TCRs than the approximately 700-donor mean. The study gave a list of 150 to 200 TCR beta chains associated with cytomegalovirus. Presence/absence analyses assumed roughly uniform sequencing depth across donors, an assumption that may not hold. V-gene and J-gene trimming of TCR beta chains was associated with a missense DCLRE1C variant in a later genetic analysis, and the association was replicated in an independent cohort. In this cohort, only TCR beta chains were sequenced, and detectable features were limited by the absence of alpha or paired-chain data. Specific HLA alleles were associated with more than 15,000 TCR beta sequences at a false discovery rate of 0.05 in a later analysis. Because counts were too low, roughly 16 rarely observed V segments, including chromosome 9 orphons, were excluded from the earlier analysis of some 590 of the donors.

A note on this clone: Its antigen remains undetermined. Nothing much larger sits one base from this clone, and base qualities are not available.

Looking up the germline V gene (reference sequence) yields CDR1 MNHEY and CDR2 SMNVEV. Including the terminal cysteine and phenylalanine, the CDR3 comprises 15 residues. CDR3 DNA only is kept here, 45 bases in frame from base 1. Trimmed from V: 5 bases; trimmed from J: 7 bases; junction bases lacking a gene match: 6. The library was obtained by the immunoSEQ multiplex PCR assay. The multiplex PCR relied on a mix of 60 forward primers for TCR Vbeta segments and 13 reverse primers for TCR Jbeta segments. The CDR3 region of rearranged TCR beta genes was amplified from genomic DNA by a multiplex PCR assay. On the Illumina HiSeq System, the amplified TCR beta libraries were sequenced as 87-base-pair reads. The published analysis was carried out like this. A later analysis counted approximately 84 million unique TCR beta chains across the 670 or so repertoires, and around 9.9 million of these chains were shared by at least two donors. To remove PCR and sequencing errors, raw reads were error-corrected and collapsed into unique sequences using a nearest-neighbor algorithm that merged closely related sequences. V, D and J gene segments were assigned by aligning CDR3 sequences to IMGT reference sequences. For a sequence to be retained, a match of at least six nucleotides was required to both a V gene segment and a J gene segment. Rearrangements were classified as productive when the CDR3 lacked stop codons and remained in frame with V and J, and all other rearrangements were classified as non-productive. CDR3 was defined according to IMGT convention as the region running from the second conserved V-encoded cysteine to the conserved J-encoded phenylalanine. In an earlier analysis of around 540 of the donors, sequences lacking an unambiguous match to a single V gene segment were excluded. In an earlier analysis of approximately 500 of the donors, a V segment was called functional when productive rearrangements were above 56.7%, and segregating when the standard deviation between donors exceeded 5%. A statistical classification framework was developed to diagnose cytomegalovirus status using the catalog of TCR beta chain sequences. A later analysis assigned V and J genes by comparing TCR nucleotide sequences with IMGT/GENE-DB human TR gene sequences. In a later analysis, CDR3 sequences and most-parsimonious VDJ recombination scenarios were assigned using the TCRdist pipeline. In a later analysis, each TCR beta chain was defined by its CDR3 amino acid sequence together with its V-gene family, and reads without a unique V-gene family were excluded. A later analysis removed 600 or so highly shared, low-generation-probability nucleotide sequences to deal with suspected cross-contamination and a sequencing artifact. A later analysis calculated a clonal expansion index for each public chain from normalized within-repertoire ranks of inferred template counts. A later analysis computed generation probabilities with a VDJ recombination model fitted to out-of-frame rearrangements, and checked the results against IGoR. In a later analysis, hypergeometric tests were used to score TCR-TCR, TCR-HLA and TCR-CMV co-occurrence, with a repertoire-size bias correction applied to TCR pairs. False discovery rates were estimated in a later analysis by permuting HLA or CMV assignments 20 times. In a later analysis, co-occurring TCRs were grouped using DBSCAN, with TCRdist sequence similarity added in when clustering inside HLA-allele-positive subsets. For co-occurrence clustering, repertoires with fewer than 30,000 or more than 120,000 public chains were excluded, along with 4 to 6 repertoires with anomalous nucleotide sharing. This immuneACCESS table, as held by TCRdb, lists in-frame sequences with V and J called but not all clones. Of the missing ones, under half trace to an unresolved V gene in checked studies; the others have no known cause. The V and J calls and clone size were taken over from that table, and D and trimming were inferred from the DNA. The sample yields just over 200,000 clones; roughly four fifths were counted once. The top ten clones comprise about 2.6% of the sample.

Sequencing input: PBMCs. This chain joins TRBV27 to TRBJ2-1, and 12 bases in between align with TRBD1. This sequence originates from a woman between 35 and 50 years old in good health and CMV-seronegative. This receptor has the CDR3 CASSQGTGGWNEQFF. The DNA reads as follows: TGTGCCAGCAGTCAAGGGACAGGGGGCTGGAATGAGCAGTTCTTC.